This TCR beta chain was identified during a study of tumor-infiltrating lymphocytes in localized non-small cell lung cancer. Study-level background: Patients included smokers and never-smokers with various histologies, some sampled after neoadjuvant chemotherapy.

Study-wide points: Available tissue quantity limited TCR sequencing to a patient subset. Tumor T-cell fraction was not associated with recurrence-free survival.

Libraries were prepared by immunoSEQ multiplex PCR; TCRdb keeps only in-frame clonotypes and omits some of them. This table holds 7,000 to 8,500 clones, 61% found once. Turning to this clone: Its antigen is not known.

V gave up 5 bases and J gave up 1 base; unmatched junction bases: 13. CDR3 length: 17 amino acids. From germline, CDR1 is SGHAT and CDR2 FQNNGV. The sequence was obtained from a human donor with non-small cell lung cancer. This rearrangement joins TRBV11-2 to TRBJ1-2; 7 bases align to TRBD1. The sample consisted of lung tumor tissue. CDR3 sequence (DNA): TGTGCCAGCAGCCCTCGTGGGACAGTGACGATTAACTATGGCTACACCTTC. The encoded protein is CASSPRGTVTINYGYTF.